A single T cell receptor (beta chain) is shown here with its context. Here immunoSEQ multiplex PCR was the method, and the copy in TCRdb shows in-frame clones only, minus some. Here the sample spans tens of thousands of clones, 65% to 80% being singletons. The sample originates from a study of control samples from healthy donors and cancer patients. This CDR3 region has 12 residues. V lost 9 bases and J 5 bases, leaving 13 bases between the germline ends. Germline V gives CDR1 SEHNR, CDR2 FQNEAQ (reference sequence). The sample comprised formalin-fixed, paraffin-embedded tissue. The receptor comes from a male donor with melanoma. The J gene is TRBJ1-2, the V gene TRBV7-9, with a possible D match to TRBD1 (6 bases). The chain's CDR3 is CASSRDIYGYTF. CDR3 in DNA: TGTGCCAGTTCGAGGGACATTTATGGCTACACCTTC.